This TCR beta chain was sequenced for a study of blood T cell repertoires in COVID-19 (dated by TCRdb to about 2020). Broadly, across the study: Samples from collaborators originated in the United States, Italy and Spain and spanned both the acute and convalescent phases of COVID-19. The prospective study material was composed of cDNA or gDNA derived from T cells, B-cell-depleted T cells, or PBMCs. The dataset comprised deeply sampled blood TCRbeta repertoires from subjects exposed to, actively infected with, or recovered from COVID-19. A freely available public database, intended as a resource for researchers studying the immune response to SARS-CoV-2, is where the repertoires were released. Samples came from the ongoing ImmuneRACE study (first 160 participants) plus 1,254 subjects from 6 global collaborators. Nearly every sample came with metadata listing a de-identified subject ID, COVID-19 status, age in years and sex. Where available, HLA class I and class II types were obtained from metadata supplied by the sample provider rather than from assay-based typing. What the authors observed across the whole study: Clinical and demographic metadata were provided uncurated, with the amount varying by source and participant.

V was cut back by 5 bases and J by 0 bases, leaving a gap of 10 bases between them. Inclusive of the bounding cysteine and phenylalanine, the CDR3 is 13 residues long. Just the 39-base CDR3 DNA is kept, in frame starting at base 1. As encoded in the germline V gene, CDR1 is SQVTM while CDR2 is ANQGSEA. The immunoSEQ Assay, a bias-controlled multiplex PCR, was used to amplify TCRbeta CDR3 regions from genomic DNA. In the source study's methods: Nucleated cell counts per sample were estimated from amplification of reference gene primers within the assay. To quantify the absolute abundance of each unique TCRbeta CDR3 rearrangement, sequence reads were collapsed and filtered. For each sample, productive Simpson clonality was calculated as the square root of Simpson's diversity index over productive rearrangements. Drawn from immuneACCESS, this table holds only the in-frame rearrangements with V and J called that TCRdb kept. Clones are partly lost; checked studies trace under half to an unresolved V gene and leave the rest unexplained. V and J calls and clone size are given by that table; D and trimming were obtained from the DNA. This sample is represented by over 200,000 clones; roughly 90% of them were singletons. The leading ten clones occupy about 2% of the sample.

On this clone itself: Its antigen is not yet known. No per-base quality is available; no much larger clone lies one base away.

Whole blood was collected in K2EDTA tubes by collaborating institutions according to the institutions' own protocols. For TCRbeta analysis, collaborators shipped samples in one of three forms: frozen whole blood, isolated PBMCs, or DNA extracted from either of those sample types. This chain is built from TRBV29-1 and TRBJ1-1, with no confident D gene call. This receptor was obtained from a man aged 35 to 55 with active or convalescent COVID-19. Sequenced input: peripheral blood. The DNA is as follows: TGCAGCGTTCAACGGGTATTGAACACTGAAGCTTTCTTT. Translation gives CSVQRVLNTEAFF.